The sequence of this T cell receptor beta chain was determined in a study of OX40 agonist ivuxolimab in advanced cancers. For the study at large: An agonistic human IgG2 monoclonal antibody against OX40 (CD134) was given.

Germline assignment: CDR1 SNHLY and CDR2 FYNNEI. V dropped 6 bases and J dropped 5; count of bases not matched to a gene: 11. This CDR3 has 15 amino acids. Study-wide results and limits: Both CD4+ and CD8+ T cell populations in blood had undergone clonal expansion by week 6 at 0.1 to 3.0 mg/kg. In general, CD8+ T cells held more expanded clones than CD4+ did, on average.

Generated by immunoSEQ multiplex PCR, the TCRdb table keeps only in-frame clones and is missing some. The sample lists about 53,000 clones; roughly nine tenths were seen once. About this clone: Its specificity is not known.

Here the sequenced sample was CD4+ or CD8+ T cells sorted from blood, taken in a trial of the OX40 agonist ivuxolimab. This TCR was recovered from an adult with an advanced solid tumor such as melanoma, head and neck, liver or kidney cancer. The chain has TRBV2 and TRBJ2-7; 9 bases match TRBD2. CDR3 bases: TGTGCCAGCAGGGAGGCTGCGCGGGGGGGGGACGAGCAGTACTTC. Encoded protein: CASREAARGGDEQYF.